This TCR beta chain appears in the sequencing data of a study of cytomegalovirus exposure and HLA in healthy donors. Study-level points and caveats: According to a subsequent analysis, TCR clusters from the first cohort were inclined to appear together in the 120 validation repertoires.

The table came from immunoSEQ multiplex PCR; TCRdb's copy has only in-frame clones and leaves some out. The sample records under 200,000 clones, approximately 96% being singletons. For this clone: No antigen is known for it.

Germline V gene data show CDR1 as LNHDA and CDR2 as SQIVND (reference sequence). Trimming took 9 bases from V and 2 from J; bases not matched to a gene: 1. CDR3 length: 12 residues. This clonotype originated in a woman between 18 and 29 years old in good health and CMV-seronegative. The chain recombines TRBV19 with TRBJ1-5; 7 bases line up with TRBD1. The source material was PBMCs. The CDR3 protein is CASDRGNQPQHF. DNA for the CDR3: TGTGCCAGCGACAGGGGCAATCAGCCCCAGCATTTT.